One sample yielded the 12 T cell receptor beta chains listed below, sequenced in a study of T cell responses to AZD1222 COVID-19 vaccine (dated by TCRdb to the early 2020s). The time point label for this specimen denotes: baseline before first vaccination. The protocol used for the library was the immunoSEQ multiplex PCR assay. The clones in this table, taken by TCRdb from immuneACCESS, are in-frame only. Not every clone is retained; where verified, under half of the shortfall comes from an unresolved V gene, and the cause of the rest is unknown. This sample is represented by just under 55,000 clones; about 90% of them were singletons. Around 2% of the sample is in the top ten clones. Here the sequenced sample was peripheral blood, taken on day 0 of AZD1222 vaccination. These receptors were taken from an adult in good health.

V and J are TRBV7-9 and TRBJ1-4; D is ambiguous. The CDR3 is made up of 14 amino acids. V gave up 5 bases and J gave up 6 bases, with 13 bases separating them. Per germline, CDR1 SEHNR and CDR2 FQNEAQ (reference sequence). The CDR3 region is CASSVGLRDEKLFF. The CDR3 region has the DNA TGTGCCAGCAGCGTCGGGCTTAGGGATGAAAAACTGTTTTTT.

This chain uses TRBV18 with TRBJ2-7; D possibly corresponds to TRBD1 (5 bases). Looked up from germline, CDR1 is KGHSH and CDR2 is LQKENI. The CDR3 has 14 residues. The V end was cut by 2 bases, the J end by 5 bases, with 13 bases between. The CDR3 is CASSPVRQGDEQYF. The CDR3 bases are TGTGCCAGCTCACCAGTACGGCAGGGCGACGAGCAGTACTTC.

V and J are TRBV5-6 and TRBJ1-2; no clear D. V was cut by 0 bases and J by 4 bases, with 13 bases left in between. Germline assignment: CDR1 SGHDT and CDR2 YYEEEE. This CDR3 is 15 amino acids long. The CDR3 reads CASSLVPVYAYGYTF. CDR3 DNA sequence: TGTGCCAGCAGCTTGGTGCCGGTTTATGCCTATGGCTACACCTTC.

This sequence joins TRBV6-5 and TRBJ2-7; the match to TRBD2 covers 11 bases. Germline trimming cut 6 bases from V and 4 bases from J; bases unmatched to any gene: 2. CDR1 and CDR2 from the germline V gene are MNHEY and SVGAGI. The CDR3 extends over 13 amino acids. CDR3 DNA: TGTGCCAGCAGGGGACTAGCGGCATACGAGCAGTACTTC. It codes for CASRGLAAYEQYF.

The chain links TRBV29-1 to TRBJ1-4, with 10 nucleotides matching TRBD1. The CDR3 has 13 amino acids. The V gene end was trimmed by 5 bases and the J gene end by 7 bases; junction bases not matched to a gene: 4. Germline V gene lookup returns CDR1 SQVTM and CDR2 ANQGSEA. CDR3 sequence: CSVRDRGSEKLFF. The CDR3 DNA reads TGCAGCGTTCGGGACAGGGGTAGTGAAAAACTGTTTTTT.

This clone was recorded only once. The chain carries TRBV28 and TRBJ1-2; D possibly corresponds to TRBD1 (6 bases). CDR1 and CDR2 from the germline V gene are MDHEN and SYDVKM. V was trimmed by 7 bases and J by 2 bases, leaving 14 bases between them. The CDR3 is made up of 14 amino acids. CDR3 sequence (DNA): TGTGCCAGCACGAGGCCAGGGGTGAACTATGGCTACACCTTC. This gives the protein CASTRPGVNYGYTF.

The V call is TRBV10-1, the J call TRBJ2-3; the match to TRBD2 covers 7 bases. Germline V gene lookup returns CDR1 WNHNN and CDR2 SYGVQD (reference sequence). The trim removed 2 bases at V and 3 bases at J, leaving 2 bases unmatched. This CDR3 region has 14 residues. The CDR3: CASSEAAGTDTQYF. Written as DNA, the CDR3 is TGCGCCAGCAGTGAGGCAGCGGGGACAGATACGCAGTATTTT.

This chain connects TRBV29-1 to TRBJ2-7; D may be TRBD2 (5 bases). The CDR3 has 12 amino acids. In germline, CDR1 is SQVTM, CDR2 ANQGSEA. Trimming shortened V by 5 bases and J by 3 bases, and 11 bases separated the two germline ends. The CDR3, as DNA: TGCAGCGTTCCTGGACGGGACTACGAGCAGTACTTC. Encoded protein: CSVPGRDYEQYF.

This clone turned up a few times. This rearrangement joins TRBV19 to TRBJ1-5; D not resolved. The length of the CDR3 is 12 residues. V was shortened by 5 bases and J by 4 bases, with 6 bases between the two germline ends. Germline V gene lookup returns CDR1 LNHDA and CDR2 SQIVND (reference sequence). The CDR3 nucleotides read TGTGCCAGTAGTCCCCGAAATCAGCCCCAGCATTTT. Its translation is CASSPRNQPQHF. Full variable domain (rest looked up from reference TRBV19 and TRBJ1-5): DGGITQSPKYLFRKEGQNVTLSCEQNLNHDAMYWYRQDPGQGLRLIYYSQIVNDFQKGDIAEGYSVSREKKESFPLTVTSAQKNPTAFYLCASSPRNQPQHFGDGTRLSIL.

V and J are TRBV3-1 (or the pseudogene TRBV3-2) and TRBJ2-2, with 8 nucleotides matching TRBD1. The CDR3 sequence is 14 residues long. With 3 bases clipped from V and 6 bases from J, the junction kept 3 bases outside the gene matches. Germline V gene data show CDR1 as LGHDT and CDR2 as YNNKEL (reference sequence). The CDR3 coding sequence is TGTGCCAGCAGCCAGCAGGGGGCCGCCGGGGAGCTGTTTTTT. Protein product: CASSQQGAAGELFF.

The table lists this clone with a count of one. V and J are TRBV28 and TRBJ1-2; D unclear. There are 14 residues in the CDR3. Germline CDR1 is MDHEN and CDR2 is SYDVKM. Trimming cost V 5 bases and J 8 bases, with 18 bases left between them. The CDR3 DNA sequence: TGTGCCAGCAGTCAGCCCCCCGACTATAACGGCTACACCTTC. It codes for CASSQPPDYNGYTF.

The chain employs TRBV5-6 and TRBJ2-1; D tentatively fits TRBD1 or TRBD2 (6 bases each). Germline V gene lookup returns CDR1 SGHDT and CDR2 YYEEEE. The CDR3 has 16 amino acids. V was clipped by 2 bases and J by 2 bases, with 14 bases between them. CDR3 in DNA: TGTGCCAGCAGCTTTACGTCGGGGGCCCCCTACAATGAGCAGTTCTTC. It yields the protein CASSFTSGAPYNEQFF.